This T cell receptor (beta chain) derives from a study of blood T cell repertoires in COVID-19. The wider study: Both acute and convalescent COVID-19 samples were obtained from the United States, Italy and Spain. Sources were T cells, B-cell-depleted T cells, or PBMCs; the material itself was cDNA or gDNA.

Trimming stripped 3 bases from V and 10 bases from J, with 7 bases between. CDR3 length: 11 amino acids. The table came from immunoSEQ multiplex PCR; TCRdb's copy has only in-frame clones and leaves some out. The table records 310,000 or so clones, around 86% of them present only once. The origin of this receptor is a woman in her twenties or thirties who had recovered from COVID-19. The gene calls are TRBV12-3 or TRBV12-4 and TRBJ2-1, with D perhaps TRBD2 (5 bases). Sample: peripheral blood. The CDR3 sequence: CASSFREEQFF. CDR3 nucleotide sequence: TGTGCCAGCAGTTTTCGGGAAGAGCAGTTCTTC.